This is a list of T cell receptor beta chains from one sample in a study of blood T cell repertoires in COVID-19. Profiled with immunoSEQ multiplex PCR; TCRdb holds only in-frame clones, not every one. The sample has under 250,000 clones, more than 75% seen once; the top ten hold roughly 5.2%. The sample was peripheral blood. These receptors were obtained from a woman older than 75 with COVID-19, enrolled during active disease. CDR3s include the opening cysteine and the closing phenylalanine or tryptophan. Fields, in order: J gene, V gene, clone size, D gene, CDR3 DNA, CDR3 protein. The D gene is left open where the match is weak. The size of a clone is reported for some rows only, either as once, few or many, or as a class for expanded clones.

j_gene: TRBJ1-1; v_gene: TRBV3-1/TRBV3-2; abundance: -; d_gene: -; CDR3nt: TGTGCCAGCAGCCCCTCCGGGACACCGAACACTGAAGCTTTCTTT; CDR3aa: CASSPSGTPNTEAFF
j_gene: TRBJ2-7; v_gene: TRBV20-1; abundance: -; d_gene: -; CDR3nt: TGCAGTGCTAGTGATGACAAGCGGATATTC; CDR3aa: CSASDDKRIF
j_gene: TRBJ1-2; v_gene: TRBV7-9; abundance: -; d_gene: TRBD1; CDR3nt: TGTGCCAGCAGCTTGAGGGACAGGGTCAGGTACACCTTC; CDR3aa: CASSLRDRVRYTF
j_gene: TRBJ1-1; v_gene: TRBV6-5; abundance: -; d_gene: -; CDR3nt: TGTGCCAGCAGTACCCAACTGCTTGGCACTGAAGCTTTCTTT; CDR3aa: CASSTQLLGTEAFF
j_gene: TRBJ1-5; v_gene: TRBV28; abundance: -; d_gene: TRBD1; CDR3nt: TGTGCCAGCAGGGGACAGGGTAGTCAGCCCCAGCATTTT; CDR3aa: CASRGQGSQPQHF
j_gene: TRBJ1-5; v_gene: TRBV2; abundance: -; d_gene: -; CDR3nt: TGTGCCAGCGGGCAGGGCCACCCGGCCCAGCCCCAGCATTTT; CDR3aa: CASGQGHPAQPQHF
j_gene: TRBJ1-2; v_gene: TRBV5-8; abundance: -; d_gene: -; CDR3nt: TGTGCCAGCAGCTTGGCCGGAGGAGACTCTTTTCTCTATGGCTACACCTTC; CDR3aa: CASSLAGGDSFLYGYTF
j_gene: TRBJ1-1; v_gene: TRBV7-2; abundance: -; d_gene: -; CDR3nt: TGTGCCAGCAGCTTTTCAGGGGCCCAAACTGAAGCTTTCTTT; CDR3aa: CASSFSGAQTEAFF
j_gene: TRBJ1-1; v_gene: TRBV27; abundance: -; d_gene: -; CDR3nt: TGTGCCAGCAGTCTTCACCGAGGGCTTGCCGGCGCGAACACTGAAGCTTTCTTT; CDR3aa: CASSLHRGLAGANTEAFF
j_gene: TRBJ1-3; v_gene: TRBV24-1; abundance: -; d_gene: -; CDR3nt: TGTGCCACCAGTGCAGCGAACACCATATATTTT; CDR3aa: CATSAANTIYF
j_gene: TRBJ2-1; v_gene: TRBV7-3; abundance: -; d_gene: -; CDR3nt: TGTGCCAGCAGCTTGGAGGGAATCTACAATGAGCAGTTCTTC; CDR3aa: CASSLEGIYNEQFF
j_gene: TRBJ1-2; v_gene: TRBV4-1; abundance: few; d_gene: -; CDR3nt: TGCGCCAGCAGCCAAGTGGGGGGTAACTATGGCTACACCTTC; CDR3aa: CASSQVGGNYGYTF
j_gene: TRBJ2-7; v_gene: TRBV15; abundance: -; d_gene: TRBD1; CDR3nt: TGTGCCACCAGCAGAGAGAGGGACAGGGGCTACGAGCAGTACTTC; CDR3aa: CATSRERDRGYEQYF
j_gene: TRBJ1-5; v_gene: TRBV5-5; abundance: -; d_gene: -; CDR3nt: TGTGCCAGCAGCTTGGCGTTCGAGGGCAATCAGCCCCAGCATTTT; CDR3aa: CASSLAFEGNQPQHF
j_gene: TRBJ2-3; v_gene: TRBV9; abundance: -; d_gene: -; CDR3nt: TGTGCCAGCAGCGTATTTCCCCTTAGCACAGATACGCAGTATTTT; CDR3aa: CASSVFPLSTDTQYF
j_gene: TRBJ1-4; v_gene: TRBV3-1/TRBV3-2; abundance: -; d_gene: -; CDR3nt: TGTGCCAGCAGCCAAGTACTCCGGGACACAAATGAAAAACTGTTTTTT; CDR3aa: CASSQVLRDTNEKLFF
j_gene: TRBJ2-7; v_gene: TRBV5-1; abundance: -; d_gene: -; CDR3nt: TGCGCCAGCAGCTTGTCCGGACTGAACGAGCAGTACTTC; CDR3aa: CASSLSGLNEQYF
j_gene: TRBJ2-7; v_gene: TRBV5-4; abundance: -; d_gene: TRBD2; CDR3nt: TGTGCCAGCAGCCCCGGGGTGTGGCGGGGGTCGGTTAGGCAGTACTTC; CDR3aa: CASSPGVWRGSVRQYF
j_gene: TRBJ2-1; v_gene: TRBV24-1; abundance: -; d_gene: -; CDR3nt: TGTGCCACCAGTGATTATGGTAGTGAGCAGTTCTTC; CDR3aa: CATSDYGSEQFF
j_gene: TRBJ2-5; v_gene: TRBV21-1; abundance: -; d_gene: -; CDR3nt: TGTGCCAGCAGCAAACCGTGGGAAACAGGGGGTATCGAGACCCAGTACTTC; CDR3aa: CASSKPWETGGIETQYF
j_gene: TRBJ2-5; v_gene: TRBV18; abundance: -; d_gene: -; CDR3nt: TGTGCCAGCTCATCAAAACAAGAGACCCAGTACTTC; CDR3aa: CASSSKQETQYF
j_gene: TRBJ2-2; v_gene: TRBV4-1; abundance: -; d_gene: -; CDR3nt: TGCGCCAGCAGCCAAGAGCCAGGGCCGAACACCGGGGAGCTGTTTTTT; CDR3aa: CASSQEPGPNTGELFF
j_gene: TRBJ1-2; v_gene: TRBV7-9; abundance: few; d_gene: -; CDR3nt: TGTGCCAGCAGCCCCGACTACTATGGCTACACCTTC; CDR3aa: CASSPDYYGYTF
j_gene: TRBJ2-1; v_gene: TRBV7-3; abundance: -; d_gene: TRBD2; CDR3nt: TGTGCCAGCAGCTTAAGGGGCGGGAGCTCCTACAATGAGCAGTTCTTC; CDR3aa: CASSLRGGSSYNEQFF
j_gene: TRBJ2-2; v_gene: TRBV10-3; abundance: -; d_gene: TRBD1; CDR3nt: TGTGCCACAGGGGACAGGGGTGGCACCGGGGAGCTGTTTTTT; CDR3aa: CATGDRGGTGELFF
j_gene: TRBJ2-5; v_gene: TRBV5-1; abundance: -; d_gene: TRBD2; CDR3nt: TGCGCCAGCAGCTTACTAGCGGGGGGGCTAGAGACCCAGTACTTC; CDR3aa: CASSLLAGGLETQYF
j_gene: TRBJ2-3; v_gene: TRBV24-1; abundance: -; d_gene: -; CDR3nt: TGTGCCACCAGCCAGGAAAAAGATACGCAGTATTTT; CDR3aa: CATSQEKDTQYF
j_gene: TRBJ1-2; v_gene: TRBV5-1; abundance: -; d_gene: -; CDR3nt: TGCGCCAGCAGGCAGGAAGCTTCAGCTAACTATGGCTACACCTTC; CDR3aa: CASRQEASANYGYTF
j_gene: TRBJ1-4; v_gene: TRBV4-1; abundance: once; d_gene: -; CDR3nt: TGCGCCAGCAGCCAAGGCAGGGCCGAAACTAATGAAAAACTGTTTTTT; CDR3aa: CASSQGRAETNEKLFF
j_gene: TRBJ1-2; v_gene: TRBV6-1; abundance: -; d_gene: -; CDR3nt: TGTGCCAGCAGTGAAGAAATGGGGGCTAGGAGGTACACCTTC; CDR3aa: CASSEEMGARRYTF
j_gene: TRBJ2-5; v_gene: TRBV5-1; abundance: -; d_gene: TRBD2; CDR3nt: TGCGCCAGCAGCTTGTCGAGCACTAGCGGGGCGATCCAAGAGACCCAGTACTTC; CDR3aa: CASSLSSTSGAIQETQYF
j_gene: TRBJ1-2; v_gene: TRBV28; abundance: -; d_gene: -; CDR3nt: TGTGCCAGCAAGGTTGAGGCACCGTTAAGGGGCTACACCTTC; CDR3aa: CASKVEAPLRGYTF
j_gene: TRBJ2-1; v_gene: TRBV19; abundance: -; d_gene: -; CDR3nt: TGTGCCAGTAGCCGAGGAGGGGGCTTCGCCAATGAGCAGTTCTTC; CDR3aa: CASSRGGGFANEQFF
j_gene: TRBJ1-1; v_gene: TRBV6-5; abundance: -; d_gene: -; CDR3nt: TGTGCCAGCAGTCCCGGCGGCCCCGGTGAAGCTTTCTTT; CDR3aa: CASSPGGPGEAFF
j_gene: TRBJ1-1; v_gene: TRBV18; abundance: -; d_gene: TRBD1; CDR3nt: TGTGCCAGCTCACCGACAGGGGGAGGTGAAGCTTTCTTT; CDR3aa: CASSPTGGGEAFF